This T cell receptor beta chain came from a study of T cells after yellow fever vaccination. TCRdb analysed the 5' RACE reads with MiXCR anew, one entry per CDR3 protein. Counted here are 250,000 to 300,000 distinct CDR3 sequences, 13% occurring once; the ten biggest clones make up 0.4% to 0.55%. In this sample, this clonotype turned up a few times. The source of this sequence is a man aged 25-45 years who received the YFV17D yellow fever vaccine. The sequenced sample was CD4+ T cells sorted from PBMCs, obtained 45 days after the yellow fever booster vaccination.

The CDR3 DNA is TGTGCCAGCAGCCTTGACAGGGAATCCCTAAAACTGTTTTTT. This gives the protein CASSLDRESLKLFF. J is TRBJ1-4 and V is TRBV7-2; 7 positions agree with TRBD1. The CDR3 totals 14 residues. Germline V gene sequence: CDR1 SGHTA, CDR2 FQGNSA. Unmatched junction bases numbered 10, after V lost 5 bases and J lost 10 bases.